This T cell receptor (beta chain) was identified in a study of blood T cell repertoires in COVID-19. Sequencing was performed with immunoSEQ multiplex PCR; in TCRdb, only in-frame clones are kept and a portion is missing. Seen here are around 280,000 clones, roughly 89% observed once, and the top ten hold about 1.7%. V shed 9 bases, J shed 5 bases, and the junction held 10 bases outside the gene matches. The CDR3 totals 14 residues. Germline assignment: CDR1 SGHKS and CDR2 YYEKEE (reference sequence). The source material was PBMCs or T cells enriched from blood (not recorded which). The chain carries TRBV5-5 and TRBJ2-2; 7 nucleotides match TRBD2. The source is a woman between 40 and 50 years old who had recovered from COVID-19. Here the CDR3 reads CATTAGGRTGELFF. CDR3 bases: TGTGCCACCACGGCGGGCGGGAGAACCGGGGAGCTGTTTTTT.